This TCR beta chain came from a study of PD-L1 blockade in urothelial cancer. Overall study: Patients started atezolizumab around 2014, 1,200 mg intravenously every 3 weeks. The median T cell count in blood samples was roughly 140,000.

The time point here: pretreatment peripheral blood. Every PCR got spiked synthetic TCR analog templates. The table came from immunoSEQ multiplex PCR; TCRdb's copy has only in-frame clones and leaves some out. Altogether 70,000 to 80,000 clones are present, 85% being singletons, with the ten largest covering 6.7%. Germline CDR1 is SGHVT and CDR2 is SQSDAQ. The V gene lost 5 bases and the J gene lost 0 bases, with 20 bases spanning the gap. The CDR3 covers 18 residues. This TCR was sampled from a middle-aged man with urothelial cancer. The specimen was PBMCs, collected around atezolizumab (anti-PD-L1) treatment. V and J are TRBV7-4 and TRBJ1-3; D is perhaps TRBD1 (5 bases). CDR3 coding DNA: TGTGCCAGCAGCCGGCTCCTACAGGCCTACAACTCTGGAAACACCATATATTTT. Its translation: CASSRLLQAYNSGNTIYF.